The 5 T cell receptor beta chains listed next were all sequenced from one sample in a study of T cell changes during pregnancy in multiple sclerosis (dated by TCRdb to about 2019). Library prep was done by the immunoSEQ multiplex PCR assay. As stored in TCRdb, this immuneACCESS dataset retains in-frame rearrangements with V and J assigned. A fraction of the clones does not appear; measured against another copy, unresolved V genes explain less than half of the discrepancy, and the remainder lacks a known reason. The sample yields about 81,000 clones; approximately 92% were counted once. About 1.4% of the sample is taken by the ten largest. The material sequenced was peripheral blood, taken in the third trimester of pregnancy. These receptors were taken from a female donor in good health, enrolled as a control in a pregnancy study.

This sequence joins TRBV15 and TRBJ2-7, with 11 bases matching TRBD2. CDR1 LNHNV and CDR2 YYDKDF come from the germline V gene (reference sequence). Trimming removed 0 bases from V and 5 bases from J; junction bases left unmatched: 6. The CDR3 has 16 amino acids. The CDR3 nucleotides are TGTGCCACCAGCAGAGATTTGCCTAGCGGGAGGAACGAGCAGTACTTC. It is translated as CATSRDLPSGRNEQYF.

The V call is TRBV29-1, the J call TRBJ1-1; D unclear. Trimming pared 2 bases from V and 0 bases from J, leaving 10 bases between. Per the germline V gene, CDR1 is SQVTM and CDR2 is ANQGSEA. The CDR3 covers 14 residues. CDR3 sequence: CSVESARLNTEAFF. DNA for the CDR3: TGCAGCGTTGAATCTGCCAGATTGAACACTGAAGCTTTCTTT.

Here the CDR3 DNA reads TGTGCCAGCAGCACCCGGACAGATGTGAACACTGAAGCTTTCTTT. As protein: CASSTRTDVNTEAFF. V usage is TRBV7-2 and J usage is TRBJ1-1, with TRBD1 as a possible D gene (6 bases). Trimming removed 5 bases at V and 0 bases at J, with 13 bases between. This CDR3 spans 15 amino acids. Germline CDR1 and CDR2: SGHTA and FQGNSA.

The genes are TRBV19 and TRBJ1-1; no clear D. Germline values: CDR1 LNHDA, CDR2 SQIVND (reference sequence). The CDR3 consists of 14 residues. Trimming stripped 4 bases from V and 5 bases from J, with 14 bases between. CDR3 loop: CASSTPRGGTEAFF. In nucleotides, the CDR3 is TGTGCCAGTAGTACCCCACGGGGTGGGACTGAAGCTTTCTTT.

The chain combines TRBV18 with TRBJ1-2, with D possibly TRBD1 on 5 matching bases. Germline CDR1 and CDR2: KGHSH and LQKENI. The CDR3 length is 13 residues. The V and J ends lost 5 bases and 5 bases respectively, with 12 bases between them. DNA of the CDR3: TGTGCCAGCTCAGCGGGACGGGAATATGGCTACACCTTC. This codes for CASSAGREYGYTF.